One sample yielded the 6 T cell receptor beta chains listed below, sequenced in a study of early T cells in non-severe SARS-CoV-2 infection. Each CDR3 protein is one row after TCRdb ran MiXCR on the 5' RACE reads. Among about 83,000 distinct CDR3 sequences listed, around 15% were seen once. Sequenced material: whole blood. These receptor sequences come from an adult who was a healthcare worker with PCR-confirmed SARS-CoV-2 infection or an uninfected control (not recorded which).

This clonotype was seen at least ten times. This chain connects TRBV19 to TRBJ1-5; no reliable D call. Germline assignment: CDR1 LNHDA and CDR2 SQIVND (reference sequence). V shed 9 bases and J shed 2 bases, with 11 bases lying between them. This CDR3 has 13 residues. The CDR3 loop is CASASSGNQPQHF. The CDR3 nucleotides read TGTGCCAGCGCCAGTTCTGGCAATCAGCCCCAGCATTTT.

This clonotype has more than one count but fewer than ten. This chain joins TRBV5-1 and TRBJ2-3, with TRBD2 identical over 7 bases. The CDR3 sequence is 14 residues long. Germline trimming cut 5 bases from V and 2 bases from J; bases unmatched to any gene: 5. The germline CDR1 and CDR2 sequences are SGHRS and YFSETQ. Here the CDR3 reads CASRRRGDTDTQYF. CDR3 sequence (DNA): TGCGCCAGCAGAAGACGGGGGGACACAGATACGCAGTATTTT.

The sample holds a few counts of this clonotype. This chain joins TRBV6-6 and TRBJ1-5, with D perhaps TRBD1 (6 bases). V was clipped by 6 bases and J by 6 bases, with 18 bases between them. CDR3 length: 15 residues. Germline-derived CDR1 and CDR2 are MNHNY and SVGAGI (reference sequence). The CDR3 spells CASSPGGAYSQPQHF. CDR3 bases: TGTGCCAGCAGCCCCGGGGGCGCGTATTCTCAGCCCCAGCATTTT.

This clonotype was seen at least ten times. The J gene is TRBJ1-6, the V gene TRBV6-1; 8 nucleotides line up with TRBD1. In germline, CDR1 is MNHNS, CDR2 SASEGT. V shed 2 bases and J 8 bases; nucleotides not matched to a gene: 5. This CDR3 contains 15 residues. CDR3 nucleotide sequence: TGTGCCAGCAGTGAACGGACAGGGATGGATTCACCCCTCCACTTT. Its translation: CASSERTGMDSPLHF.

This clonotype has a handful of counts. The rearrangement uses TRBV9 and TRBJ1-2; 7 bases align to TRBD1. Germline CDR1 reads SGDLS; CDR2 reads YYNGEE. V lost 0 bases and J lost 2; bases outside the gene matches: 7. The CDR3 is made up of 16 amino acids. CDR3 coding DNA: TGTGCCAGCAGCGTAGCCGGTTTACAGGGGAACTATGGCTACACCTTC. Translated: CASSVAGLQGNYGYTF.

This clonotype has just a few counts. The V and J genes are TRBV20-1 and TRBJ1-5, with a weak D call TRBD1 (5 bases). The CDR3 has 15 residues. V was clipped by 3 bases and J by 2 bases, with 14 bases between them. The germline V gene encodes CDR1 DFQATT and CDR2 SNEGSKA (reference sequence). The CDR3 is CSASNSGPGNQPQHF. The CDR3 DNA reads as TGCAGTGCTAGTAATTCAGGGCCCGGCAATCAGCCCCAGCATTTT.